Below, 7 T cell receptor beta chains from the same sample are listed, as sequenced in a study of T-cell memory formation after mild COVID-19. TCRdb reprocessed the 5' RACE reads via MiXCR and lists one record per CDR3 protein. The sample lists about 440,000 distinct CDR3 sequences; 20% were seen once. The sample comprised PBMCs or a T cell subset sorted from them (not recorded which). The receptors were sampled from an adult woman who had mild COVID-19 (a few samples of this study predate the infection). Cell type and time point are not known.

In its sample, this clonotype was seen a few times. The chain recombines TRBV5-1 with TRBJ2-1; maybe TRBD2 (5 bases). Germline CDR1 reads SGHRS; CDR2 reads YFSETQ. Trimming shortened V by 7 bases and J by 2 bases, and 16 bases separated the two germline ends. The CDR3 sequence is 15 residues long. The CDR3 DNA sequence: TGCGCCAGCCATACAAGCGGCGACCCCTACAATGAGCAGTTCTTC. This gives the protein CASHTSGDPYNEQFF.

The chain has TRBV7-3 and TRBJ2-7; D not resolved. The CDR3 extends over 13 amino acids. Per germline, CDR1 SGHTA and CDR2 FQGTGA. V dropped 5 bases and J dropped 4 bases, with 12 bases sitting between them. The CDR3 sequence: CASSPRPNYEQYF. DNA of the CDR3: TGTGCCAGCAGCCCCCGGCCGAATTACGAGCAGTACTTC.

The chain combines TRBV5-1 with TRBJ1-2; D possibly corresponds to TRBD1 (6 bases). The CDR3 length is 15 residues. Trimming stripped 3 bases from V and 4 bases from J, with 16 bases between. Germline V lookup: CDR1 SGHRS, CDR2 YFSETQ. CDR3 sequence reads: CASSSQDRTVYGYTF. For the CDR3, the DNA is TGCGCCAGCAGCTCTCAGGACAGAACAGTCTATGGCTACACCTTC.

The V and J genes are TRBV27 and TRBJ1-1; 7 nucleotides align to TRBD1. V was pared by 3 bases and J by 1 base, with 2 bases of the junction left unmatched. Germline V gene data show CDR1 as MNHEY and CDR2 as SMNVEV (reference sequence). This CDR3 contains 14 residues. The CDR3 reads CASSFQGENTEAFF. Written as DNA, the CDR3 is TGTGCCAGCAGTTTCCAGGGGGAGAACACTGAAGCTTTCTTT.

This clonotype has just a few counts. J is TRBJ2-3 and V is TRBV7-2; weak D call: TRBD1 (5 bases). This CDR3 is 15 amino acids long. The V gene lost 4 bases and the J gene lost 0 bases, with 11 bases spanning the gap. CDR1 is SGHTA and CDR2 is FQGNSA in the germline V gene. CDR3 sequence: CASSSRTSSTDTQYF. In DNA form, the CDR3 reads TGTGCCAGCAGCTCAAGGACAAGTAGCACAGATACGCAGTATTTT. The variable domain in full, completed from reference TRBV7-2 and TRBJ2-3, reads GAGVSQSPSNKVTEKGKDVELRCDPISGHTALYWYRQSLGQGLEFLIYFQGNSAPDKSGLPSDRFSAERTGGSVSTLTIQRTQQEDSAVYLCASSSRTSSTDTQYFGPGTRLTVL.

The J gene is TRBJ2-6, the V gene TRBV6-6; TRBD1 matches 7 bases. V shed 5 bases and J 2 bases; nucleotides not matched to a gene: 6. Looked up from germline, CDR1 is MNHNY and CDR2 is SVGAGI (reference sequence). This CDR3 has 16 amino acids. This chain's CDR3 is CASSGLGTAGANVLTF. The DNA for the CDR3 is TGTGCCAGCAGTGGGCTTGGGACAGCTGGGGCCAACGTCCTGACTTTC.

This clonotype came up a few times. The chain carries TRBV9 and TRBJ2-1; D is unresolved. V shed 0 bases and J shed 4 bases, with 5 bases lying between them. The CDR3 has 13 amino acids. CDR1 SGDLS and CDR2 YYNGEE come from the germline V gene. This CDR3 is CASSVGAYNEQFF. CDR3 nucleotides: TGTGCCAGCAGCGTAGGCGCTTACAATGAGCAGTTCTTC.